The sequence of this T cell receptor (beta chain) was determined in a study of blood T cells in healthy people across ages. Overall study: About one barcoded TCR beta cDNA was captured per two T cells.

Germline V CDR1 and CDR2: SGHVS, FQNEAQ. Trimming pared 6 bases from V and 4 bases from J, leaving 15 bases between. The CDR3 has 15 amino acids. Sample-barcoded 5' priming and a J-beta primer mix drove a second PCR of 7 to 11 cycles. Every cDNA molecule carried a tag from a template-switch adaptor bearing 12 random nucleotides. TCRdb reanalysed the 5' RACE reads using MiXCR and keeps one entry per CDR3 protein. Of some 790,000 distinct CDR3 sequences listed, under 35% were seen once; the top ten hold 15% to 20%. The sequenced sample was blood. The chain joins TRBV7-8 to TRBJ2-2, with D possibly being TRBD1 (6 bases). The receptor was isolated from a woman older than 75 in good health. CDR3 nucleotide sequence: TGTGCCAGCAGTCTTTACAGGGTCCGCACCGGGGAGCTGTTTTTT. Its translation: CASSLYRVRTGELFF.